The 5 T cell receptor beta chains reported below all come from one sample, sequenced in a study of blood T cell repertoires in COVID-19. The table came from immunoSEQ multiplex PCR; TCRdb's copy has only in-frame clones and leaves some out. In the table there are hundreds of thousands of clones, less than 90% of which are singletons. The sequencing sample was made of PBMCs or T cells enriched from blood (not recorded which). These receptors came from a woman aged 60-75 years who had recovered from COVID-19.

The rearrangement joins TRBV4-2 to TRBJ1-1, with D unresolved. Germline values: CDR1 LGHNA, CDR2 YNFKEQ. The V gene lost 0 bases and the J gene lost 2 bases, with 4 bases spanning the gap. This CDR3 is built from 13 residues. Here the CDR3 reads CASSQEANTEAFF. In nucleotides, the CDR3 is TGTGCCAGCAGCCAAGAAGCCAACACTGAAGCTTTCTTT.

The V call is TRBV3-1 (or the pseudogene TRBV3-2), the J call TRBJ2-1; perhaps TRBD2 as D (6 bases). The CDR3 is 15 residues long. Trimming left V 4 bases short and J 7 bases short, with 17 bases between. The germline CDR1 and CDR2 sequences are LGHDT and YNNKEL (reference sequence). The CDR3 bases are TGTGCCAGCAGCCCGGGGACTGTAGGAGTAAATGAGCAGTTCTTC. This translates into CASSPGTVGVNEQFF.

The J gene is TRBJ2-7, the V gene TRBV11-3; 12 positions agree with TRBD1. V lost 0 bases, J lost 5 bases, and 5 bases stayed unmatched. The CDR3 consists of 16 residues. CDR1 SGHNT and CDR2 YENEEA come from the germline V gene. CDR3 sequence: CASSLEKGTGGNEQYV. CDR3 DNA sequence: TGTGCCAGCAGCTTAGAAAAAGGGACAGGGGGCAACGAGCAGTACGTC.

CDR3 DNA: TGTGCCAGCAGCCCACAACTAGCGGGTGAAGAGACCCAGTACTTC. This gives the protein CASSPQLAGEETQYF. The J gene is TRBJ2-5, the V gene TRBV3-1 (or the pseudogene TRBV3-2), with 9 bases identical to TRBD2. CDR1 is LGHDT, CDR2 YNNKEL, per germline (reference sequence). The CDR3 loop spans 15 amino acids. V shed 4 bases and J 3 bases; nucleotides not matched to a gene: 6.

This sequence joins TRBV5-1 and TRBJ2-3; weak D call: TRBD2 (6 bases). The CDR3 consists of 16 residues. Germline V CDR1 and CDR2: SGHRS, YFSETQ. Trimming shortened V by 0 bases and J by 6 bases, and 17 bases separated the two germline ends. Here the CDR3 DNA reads TGCGCCAGCAGCTTGGCCGCGGCGTTAAGCGGGGATACGCAGTATTTT. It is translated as CASSLAAALSGDTQYF.